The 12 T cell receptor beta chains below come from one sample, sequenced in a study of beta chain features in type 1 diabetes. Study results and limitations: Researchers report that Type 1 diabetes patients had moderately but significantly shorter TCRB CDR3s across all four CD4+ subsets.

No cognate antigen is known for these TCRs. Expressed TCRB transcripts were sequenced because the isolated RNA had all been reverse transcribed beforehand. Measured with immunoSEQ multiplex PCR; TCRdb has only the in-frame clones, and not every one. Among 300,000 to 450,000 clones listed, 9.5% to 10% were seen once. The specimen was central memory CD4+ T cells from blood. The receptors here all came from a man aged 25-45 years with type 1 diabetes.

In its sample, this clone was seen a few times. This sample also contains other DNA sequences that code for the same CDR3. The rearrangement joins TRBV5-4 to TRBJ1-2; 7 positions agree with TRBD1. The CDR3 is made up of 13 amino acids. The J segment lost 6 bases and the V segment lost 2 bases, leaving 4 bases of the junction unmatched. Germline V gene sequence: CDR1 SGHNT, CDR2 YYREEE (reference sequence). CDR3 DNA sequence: TGTGCCAGCAGCTTAGACAGGGCCCATGGCTACACCTTC. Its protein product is CASSLDRAHGYTF.

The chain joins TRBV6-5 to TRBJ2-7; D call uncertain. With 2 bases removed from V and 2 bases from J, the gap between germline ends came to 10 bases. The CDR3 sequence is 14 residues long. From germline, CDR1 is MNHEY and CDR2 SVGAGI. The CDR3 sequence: CASSYGPPPYEQYF. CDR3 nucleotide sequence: TGTGCCAGCAGTTACGGGCCCCCTCCCTACGAGCAGTACTTC.

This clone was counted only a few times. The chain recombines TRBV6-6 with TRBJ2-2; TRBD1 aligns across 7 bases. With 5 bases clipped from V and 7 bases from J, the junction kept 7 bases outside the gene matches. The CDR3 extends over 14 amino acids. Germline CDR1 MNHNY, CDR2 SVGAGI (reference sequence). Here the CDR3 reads CASSDRVVHGELFF. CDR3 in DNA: TGTGCCAGCAGTGACAGGGTAGTTCACGGGGAGCTGTTTTTT.

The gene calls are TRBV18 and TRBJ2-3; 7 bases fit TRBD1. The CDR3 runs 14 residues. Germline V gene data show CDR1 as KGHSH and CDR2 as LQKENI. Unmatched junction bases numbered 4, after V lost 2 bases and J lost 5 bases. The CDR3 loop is CASSPDRAEDTQYF. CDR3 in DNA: TGTGCCAGCTCACCAGACAGGGCTGAAGATACGCAGTATTTT. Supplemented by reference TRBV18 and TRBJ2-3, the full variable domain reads NAGVMQNPRHLVRRRGQEARLRCSPMKGHSHVYWYRQLPEEGLKFMVYLQKENIIDESGMPKERFSAEFPKEGPSILRIQQVVRGDSAAYFCASSPDRAEDTQYFGPGTRLTVL.

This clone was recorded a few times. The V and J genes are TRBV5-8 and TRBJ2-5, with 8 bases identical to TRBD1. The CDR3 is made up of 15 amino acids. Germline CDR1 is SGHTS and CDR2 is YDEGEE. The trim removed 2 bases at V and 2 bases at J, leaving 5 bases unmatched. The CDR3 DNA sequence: TGTGCCAGCAGCTTTGGACAGGGTCAACAAGAGACCCAGTACTTC. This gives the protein CASSFGQGQQETQYF. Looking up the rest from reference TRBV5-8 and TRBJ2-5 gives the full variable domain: EAGVTQSPTHLIKTRGQQATLRCSPISGHTSVYWYQQALGLGLQFLLWYDEGEERNRGNFPPRFSGRQFPNYSSELNVNALELEDSALYLCASSFGQGQQETQYFGPGTRLLVL.

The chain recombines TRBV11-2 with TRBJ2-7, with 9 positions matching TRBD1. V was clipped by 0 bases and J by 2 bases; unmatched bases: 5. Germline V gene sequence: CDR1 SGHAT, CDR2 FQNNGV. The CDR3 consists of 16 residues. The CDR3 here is CASSLDPGQGAYEQYF. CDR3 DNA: TGTGCCAGCAGCTTAGACCCGGGACAGGGAGCCTACGAGCAGTACTTC.

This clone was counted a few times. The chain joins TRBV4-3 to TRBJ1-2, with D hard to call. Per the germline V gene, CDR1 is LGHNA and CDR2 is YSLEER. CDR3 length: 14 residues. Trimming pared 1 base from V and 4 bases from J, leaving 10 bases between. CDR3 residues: CASSQGRQLYGYTF. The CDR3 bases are TGCGCCAGCAGCCAAGGTCGGCAGCTCTATGGCTACACCTTC.

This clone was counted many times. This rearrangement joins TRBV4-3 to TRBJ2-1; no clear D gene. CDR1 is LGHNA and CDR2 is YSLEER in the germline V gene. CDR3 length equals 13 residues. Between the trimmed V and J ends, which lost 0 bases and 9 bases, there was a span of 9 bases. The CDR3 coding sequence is TGCGCCAGCAGCCAAGACGGTGTTGGTGAGCAGTTCTTC. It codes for CASSQDGVGEQFF.

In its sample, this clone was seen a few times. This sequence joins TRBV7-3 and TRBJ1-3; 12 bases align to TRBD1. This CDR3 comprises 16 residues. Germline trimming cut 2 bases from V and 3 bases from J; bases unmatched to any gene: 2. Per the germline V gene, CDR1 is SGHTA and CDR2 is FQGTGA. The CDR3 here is CASSLGTGGSGNTIYF. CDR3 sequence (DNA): TGTGCCAGCAGCTTAGGGACAGGGGGCAGTGGAAACACCATATATTTT.

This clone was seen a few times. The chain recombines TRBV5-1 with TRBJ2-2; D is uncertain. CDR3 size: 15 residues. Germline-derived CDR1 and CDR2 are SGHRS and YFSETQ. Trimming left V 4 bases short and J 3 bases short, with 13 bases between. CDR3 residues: CASSPMGLDTGELFF. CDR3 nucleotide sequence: TGCGCCAGCAGCCCCATGGGCCTCGACACCGGGGAGCTGTTTTTT.

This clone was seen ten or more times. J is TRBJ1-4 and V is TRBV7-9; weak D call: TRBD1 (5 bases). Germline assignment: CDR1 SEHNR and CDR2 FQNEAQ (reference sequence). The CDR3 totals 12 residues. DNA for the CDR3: TGTGCAGCTGGCAGGGATGGTGAAAAACTGTTTTTT. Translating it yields CAAGRDGEKLFF.

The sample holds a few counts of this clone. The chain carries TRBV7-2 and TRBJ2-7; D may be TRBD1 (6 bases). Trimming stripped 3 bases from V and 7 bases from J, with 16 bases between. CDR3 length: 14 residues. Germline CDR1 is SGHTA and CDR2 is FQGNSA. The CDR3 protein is CASSFDGTFGEQYF. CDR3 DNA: TGTGCCAGCAGCTTCGACGGGACATTTGGTGAGCAGTACTTC.